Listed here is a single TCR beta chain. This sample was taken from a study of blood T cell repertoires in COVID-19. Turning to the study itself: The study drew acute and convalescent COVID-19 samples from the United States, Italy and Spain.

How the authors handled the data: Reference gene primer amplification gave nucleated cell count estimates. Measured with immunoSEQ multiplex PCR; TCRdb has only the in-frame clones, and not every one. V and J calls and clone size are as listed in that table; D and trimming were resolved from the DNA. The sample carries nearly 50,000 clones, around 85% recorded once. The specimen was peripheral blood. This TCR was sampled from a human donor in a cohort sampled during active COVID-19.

This chain's CDR3 is CASSALPGGGGRDTQYF. DNA for the CDR3: TGTGCCAGCAGCGCCCTCCCAGGCGGGGGGGGTAGAGATACGCAGTATTTT. The rearrangement joins TRBV9 to TRBJ2-3; 9 bases agree with TRBD2. The CDR3 covers 17 residues. Germline assignment: CDR1 SGDLS and CDR2 YYNGEE. The trim removed 3 bases at V and 5 bases at J, leaving 13 bases unmatched.